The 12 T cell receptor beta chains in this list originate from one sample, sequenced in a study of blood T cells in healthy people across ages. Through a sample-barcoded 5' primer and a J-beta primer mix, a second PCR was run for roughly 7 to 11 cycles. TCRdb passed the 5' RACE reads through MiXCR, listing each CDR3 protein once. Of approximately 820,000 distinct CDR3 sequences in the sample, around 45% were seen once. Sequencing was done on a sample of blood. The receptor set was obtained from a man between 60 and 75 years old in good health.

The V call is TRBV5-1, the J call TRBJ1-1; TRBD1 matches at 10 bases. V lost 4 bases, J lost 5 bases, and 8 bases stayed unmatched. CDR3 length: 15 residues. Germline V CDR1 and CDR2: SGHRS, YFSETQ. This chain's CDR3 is CASSHPGQGGTEAFF. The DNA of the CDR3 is TGCGCCAGCAGCCATCCCGGACAGGGGGGGACTGAAGCTTTCTTT.

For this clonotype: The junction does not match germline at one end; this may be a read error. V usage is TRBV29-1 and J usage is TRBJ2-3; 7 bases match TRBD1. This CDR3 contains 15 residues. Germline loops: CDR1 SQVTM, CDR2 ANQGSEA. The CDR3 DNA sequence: TGCAGCGTCCAGGCCGGGACAGTGGGCACAGATCCGCAGTATTTT. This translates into CSVQAGTVGTDPQYF.

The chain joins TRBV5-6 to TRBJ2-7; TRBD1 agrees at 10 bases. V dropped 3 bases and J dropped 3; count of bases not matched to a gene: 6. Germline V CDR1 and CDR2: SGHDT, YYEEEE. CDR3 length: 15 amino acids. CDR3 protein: CASSSGQGIFYEQYF. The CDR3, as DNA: TGTGCCAGCAGCTCGGGACAGGGGATATTCTACGAGCAGTACTTC.

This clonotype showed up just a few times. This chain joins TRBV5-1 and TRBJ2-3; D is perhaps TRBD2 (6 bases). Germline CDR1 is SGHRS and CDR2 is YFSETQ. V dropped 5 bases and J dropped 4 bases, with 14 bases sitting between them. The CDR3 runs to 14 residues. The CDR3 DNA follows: TGCGCCAGCAGATCCTGGGGGGATGCAGATACGCAGTATTTT. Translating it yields CASRSWGDADTQYF.

CDR3 protein: CASSPGAGVKYF. DNA of the CDR3: TGTGCCAGCAGCCCCGGAGCGGGGGTGAAGTACTTC. This sequence joins TRBV11-1 and TRBJ2-7, with TRBD2 matching 8 bases. From germline, CDR1 is SGHAT and CDR2 FQDESV (reference sequence). The V gene end was trimmed by 5 bases and the J gene end by 11 bases; junction bases not matched to a gene: 8. The CDR3 contains 12 residues.

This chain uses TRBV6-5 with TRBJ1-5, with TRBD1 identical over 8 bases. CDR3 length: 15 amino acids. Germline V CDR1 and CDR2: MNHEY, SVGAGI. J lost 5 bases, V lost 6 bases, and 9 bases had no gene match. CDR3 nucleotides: TGTGCCAGCAGCCGAACTGACAGGGGTGATCAGCCCCAGCATTTT. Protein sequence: CASSRTDRGDQPQHF.

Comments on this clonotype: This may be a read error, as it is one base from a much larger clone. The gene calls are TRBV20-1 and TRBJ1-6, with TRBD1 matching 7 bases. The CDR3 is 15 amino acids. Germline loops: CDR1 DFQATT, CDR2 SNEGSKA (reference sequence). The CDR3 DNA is TGCAGTGCTAGGATTCCGACAGGGCTGAGCTCACCCCCCCACTTT. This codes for CSARIPTGLSSPPHF.

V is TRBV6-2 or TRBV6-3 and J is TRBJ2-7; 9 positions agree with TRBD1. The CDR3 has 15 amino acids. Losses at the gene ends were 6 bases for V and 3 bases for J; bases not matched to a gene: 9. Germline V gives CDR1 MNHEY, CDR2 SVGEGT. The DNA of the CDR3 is TGTGCCAGCAGAGGCTGGGACAGGGAGAACTACGAGCAGTACTTC. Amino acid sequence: CASRGWDRENYEQYF.

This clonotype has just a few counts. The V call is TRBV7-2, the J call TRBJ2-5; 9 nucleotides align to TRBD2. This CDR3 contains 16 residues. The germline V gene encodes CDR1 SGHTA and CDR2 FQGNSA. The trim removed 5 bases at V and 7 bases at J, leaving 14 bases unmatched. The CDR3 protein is CASSQNRAGGWGTQYF. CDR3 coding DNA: TGTGCCAGCAGCCAGAACAGAGCGGGGGGATGGGGGACCCAGTACTTC.

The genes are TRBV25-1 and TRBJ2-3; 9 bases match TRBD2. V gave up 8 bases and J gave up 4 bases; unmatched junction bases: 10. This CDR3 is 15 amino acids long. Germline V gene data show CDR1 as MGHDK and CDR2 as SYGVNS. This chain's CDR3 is CASPKVSGGSDTQYF. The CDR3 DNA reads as TGTGCCAGCCCTAAAGTTAGCGGGGGCTCAGATACGCAGTATTTT. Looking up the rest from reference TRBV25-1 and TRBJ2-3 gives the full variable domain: EADIYQTPRYLVIGTGKKITLECSQTMGHDKMYWYQQDPGMELHLIHYSYGVNSTEKGDLSSESTVSRIRTEHFPLTLESARPSHTSQYLCASPKVSGGSDTQYFGPGTRLTVL.

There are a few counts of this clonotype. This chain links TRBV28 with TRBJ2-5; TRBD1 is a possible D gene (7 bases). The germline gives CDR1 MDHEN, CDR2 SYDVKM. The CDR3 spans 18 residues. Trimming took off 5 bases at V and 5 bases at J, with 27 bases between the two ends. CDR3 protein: CASSPIGAGTAGVETQYF. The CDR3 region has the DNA TGTGCCAGCAGTCCGATAGGGGCCGGGACAGCGGGTGTGGAGACCCAGTACTTC. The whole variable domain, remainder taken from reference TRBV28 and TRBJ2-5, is DVKVTQSSRYLVKRTGEKVFLECVQDMDHENMFWYRQDPGLGLRLIYFSYDVKMKEKGDIPEGYSVSREKKERFSLILESASTNQTSMYLCASSPIGAGTAGVETQYFGPGTRLLVL.

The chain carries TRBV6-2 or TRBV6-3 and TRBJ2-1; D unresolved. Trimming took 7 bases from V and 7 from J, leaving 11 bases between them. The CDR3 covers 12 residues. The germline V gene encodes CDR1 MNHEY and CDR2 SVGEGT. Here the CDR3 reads CASTKGWNEQFF. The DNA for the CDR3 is TGTGCCAGCACAAAAGGGTGGAATGAGCAGTTCTTC.